This T cell receptor beta chain was documented in a study of T cells in Graves' hyperthyroidism and ophthalmopathy. Graves' hyperthyroidism is called stable when ophthalmopathy does not progress within 18 months. Aged 18 to 65, the patients had hyperthyroidism that was newly diagnosed and had lasted under 2 months. In making diagnoses, clinical symptoms, serum thyroxine and TRAb, thyroid ultrasound and orbital computed tomography were all used. Germline assignment: CDR1 SQVTM and CDR2 ANQGSEA. CDR3 length: 15 amino acids. Amplification of TCR beta CDR3 regions used RNA as the template. First-round RT-PCR targeting the TCR CDR3 was performed with the HTBI primer set. A single record per CDR3 protein comes from TCRdb applying MiXCR to the multiplex PCR reads. The table records around 540,000 distinct CDR3 sequences, 35% to 55% of them present only once. This clonotype has just one count.

The specimen sequenced was peripheral blood or thyroid tissue (not recorded which). The clonotype originates from a woman aged 18-35 years with Graves' hyperthyroidism. The chain joins TRBV29-1 to TRBJ2-7, with TRBD2 matching over 13 bases. The CDR3 is CSVNPGLAGAYEQYV. DNA for the CDR3: TGCAGCGTTAATCCTGGACTAGCGGGAGCCTACGAGCAGTACGTG.